The present TCR beta chain was sequenced within a study of T-cell memory formation after mild COVID-19. Study-level information: The two donors had largely donor-specific TCR clusters. Study findings and constraints: There were some responding clones in pre-infection memory, which suggested that cross-reactive memory had joined. Contracting CD4+ clones lay largely in CM and EM, with CD8+ ones residing in EMRA.

From 5'RACE with constant-segment primers came TCR alpha and TCR beta cDNA libraries that carried sample barcodes and UMIs. Using its own MiXCR run on the 5' RACE reads, TCRdb lists one record per CDR3 protein. This sample carries about 210,000 distinct CDR3 sequences, 25% to 35% of them seen once, and the ten largest clones take about an eighth. In regard to this clonotype: Its antigen is not identified.

Looked up from germline, CDR1 is SEHNR and CDR2 is FQNEAQ (reference sequence). There are 13 residues in the CDR3. Trimming stripped 5 bases from V and 2 bases from J, with 10 bases between. The sequence was obtained from an adult woman who had mild COVID-19 (a few samples of this study predate the infection). Cell type and time point are not known. V is TRBV7-9 and J is TRBJ2-7; tentative D call: TRBD2 (5 bases). Sequenced material: PBMCs or a T cell subset sorted from them (not recorded which). CDR3 nucleotide sequence: TGTGCCAGCAGCCTACTAGAAGCCTACGAGCAGTACTTC. It codes for CASSLLEAYEQYF. The full variable domain, with the rest looked up from reference TRBV7-9 and TRBJ2-7, is DTGVSQNPRHKITKRGQNVTFRCDPISEHNRLYWYRQTLGQGPEFLTYFQNEAQLEKSRLLSDRFSAERPKGSFSTLEIQRTEQGDSAMYLCASSLLEAYEQYFGPGTRLTVT.